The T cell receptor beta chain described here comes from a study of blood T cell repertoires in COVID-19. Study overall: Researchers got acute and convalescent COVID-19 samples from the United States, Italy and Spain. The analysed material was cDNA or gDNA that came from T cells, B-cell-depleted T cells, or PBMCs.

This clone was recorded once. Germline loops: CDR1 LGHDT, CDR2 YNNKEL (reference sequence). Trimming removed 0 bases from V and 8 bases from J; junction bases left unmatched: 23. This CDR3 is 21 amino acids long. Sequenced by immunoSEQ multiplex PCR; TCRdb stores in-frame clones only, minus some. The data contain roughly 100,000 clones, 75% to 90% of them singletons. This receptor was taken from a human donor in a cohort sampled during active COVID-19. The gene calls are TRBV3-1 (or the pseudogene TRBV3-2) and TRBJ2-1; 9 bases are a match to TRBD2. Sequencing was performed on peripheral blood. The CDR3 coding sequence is TGTGCCAGCAGCCAAGATTGGCCCCCACTCTGGCGGGGGGGCCAAGAGGATGAGCAGTTCTTC. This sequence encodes CASSQDWPPLWRGGQEDEQFF.